Below are 4 T cell receptor beta chains sequenced from a single sample in a study of spatial heterogeneity in lung cancer. One entry per CDR3 protein results from TCRdb running MiXCR on the 5' RACE reads. This sample yields 2,500 to 3,000 distinct CDR3 sequences, of which 10% to 15% are seen a single time; about 39% belongs to the top ten. Time point described: sample taken at primary tumor resection. Unsorted samples of tumor, nontumor lung or frozen PBMC had their whole RNA sequenced. The sample here was normal lung tissue next to the tumor, taken at surgery. These receptors came from a male donor with early-stage non-small cell lung cancer.

This chain joins TRBV12-3 or TRBV12-4 and TRBJ2-3; the D is unclear. The V and J ends lost 3 bases and 0 bases respectively, with 10 bases between them. The CDR3 contains 15 residues. The CDR3, as DNA: TGTGCCAGCAGTTTTGACGGAACTAGCACAGATACGCAGTATTTT. Translating it yields CASSFDGTSTDTQYF.

The table lists this clonotype with many counts. The junction does not match germline at one end; this may be a read error. The chain is built from TRBV7-7 and TRBJ2-7; weak D call: TRBD2 (7 bases). The CDR3 covers 17 residues. Per germline, CDR1 SSHAT and CDR2 FNYEAQ (reference sequence). The CDR3 spells CASSLDMVGGAVYEQYF. CDR3 bases: TGTGCTAGCAGCTTAGATATGGTGGGGGGGGCTGTCTACGAGCAGTACTTC.

This clonotype was found many times. The chain carries TRBV29-1 and TRBJ1-2; D is unresolved. The germline V gene has CDR1 SQVTM and CDR2 ANQGSEA. The V end lost 7 bases, the J end lost 2 bases, and 17 bases lay between the germline ends. The CDR3 covers 14 residues. CDR3 coding DNA: TGCAGCGCTTCGCCCTCACTGACCAACTATGGCTACACCTTC. Translation: CSASPSLTNYGYTF.

This clonotype is classed as medium-sized. V gene TRBV27 combines with J gene TRBJ2-5, with D unclear. Germline V gene sequence: CDR1 MNHEY, CDR2 SMNVEV (reference sequence). V was pared by 5 bases and J by 3 bases, with 10 bases between. CDR3 length: 13 amino acids. In DNA, the CDR3 is TGTGCCAGCAGTCTTTCCCCTAAAGAGACCCAGTACTTC. This encodes CASSLSPKETQYF.